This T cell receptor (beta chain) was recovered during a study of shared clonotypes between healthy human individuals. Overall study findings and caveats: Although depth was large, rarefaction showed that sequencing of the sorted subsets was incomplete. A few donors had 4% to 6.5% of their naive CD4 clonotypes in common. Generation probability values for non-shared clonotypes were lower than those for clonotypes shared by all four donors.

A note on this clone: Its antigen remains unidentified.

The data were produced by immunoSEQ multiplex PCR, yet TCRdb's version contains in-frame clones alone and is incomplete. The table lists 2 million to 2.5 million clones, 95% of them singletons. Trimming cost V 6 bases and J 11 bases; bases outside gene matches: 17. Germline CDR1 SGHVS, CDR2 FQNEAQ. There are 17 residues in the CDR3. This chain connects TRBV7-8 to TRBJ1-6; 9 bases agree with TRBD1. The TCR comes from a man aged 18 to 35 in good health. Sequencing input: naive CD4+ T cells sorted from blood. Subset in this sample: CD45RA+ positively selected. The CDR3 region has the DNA TGTGCCAGCAGACCCCCGGACAGGGGAGGATCAAATACACCCCTCCACTTT. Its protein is CASRPPDRGGSNTPLHF. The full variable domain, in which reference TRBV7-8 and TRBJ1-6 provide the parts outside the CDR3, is GAGVSQSPRYKVAKRGQDVALRCDPISGHVSLFWYQQALGQGPEFLTYFQNEAQLDKSGLPSDRFFAERPEGSVSTLKIQRTQQEDSAVYLCASRPPDRGGSNTPLHFGNGTRLTVT.